The 2 T cell receptor beta chains below all came from one sample that was sequenced in a study of shared clonotypes between healthy human individuals. TCRdb's table, derived via immunoSEQ multiplex PCR, lists solely in-frame clones and lacks some. The sample includes roughly 520,000 clones, approximately 94% of them seen just once. Sequencing was carried out using naive CD4+ T cells sorted from blood. Subset denoted: CD45RA+ positively selected. The receptor source for this set is a woman in her thirties in good health.

The rearrangement uses TRBV18 and TRBJ2-7; 10 bases map to TRBD2. The V segment lost 0 bases and the J segment 3 bases; nucleotides outside the gene matches: 5. In germline, CDR1 is KGHSH, CDR2 LQKENI. This CDR3 region has 16 residues. The CDR3 loop reads CASSPPGLAGVYEQYF. DNA of the CDR3: TGTGCCAGCTCACCACCTGGGCTAGCGGGAGTCTACGAGCAGTACTTC.

This clone was counted once. V usage is TRBV19 and J usage is TRBJ2-3; weak D call: TRBD2 (7 bases). CDR3 size: 12 residues. V dropped 8 bases and J dropped 8 bases, with 14 bases sitting between them. Germline loops: CDR1 LNHDA, CDR2 SQIVND (reference sequence). CDR3 amino acids: CASRRGGGTQYF. Here the CDR3 DNA reads TGTGCCAGTCGGAGAGGGGGGGGTACGCAGTATTTT.